The present T cell receptor (beta chain) was sequenced within a study of T cells in narcolepsy. The CDR3 totals 14 residues. Trimming took 2 bases from V and 3 from J, leaving 11 bases between them. CDR1 LNHDA and CDR2 SQIVND come from the germline V gene (reference sequence). Profiling relied on immunoSEQ multiplex PCR, and the TCRdb table lists in-frame clones only, not all of them. The table shows about 29,000 clones, with 80% to 90% occurring only once. The sample consisted of memory (CD45RA-) CD4+ T cells from blood. The clonotype originates from a human donor in good health. The gene calls are TRBV19 and TRBJ2-7; D is ambiguous. CDR3: CASSINFRNYEQYF. In nucleotides, the CDR3 is TGTGCCAGTAGTATAAACTTCCGTAACTACGAGCAGTACTTC.